The 31 T cell receptor beta chains given below trace back to one sample, sequenced in a study of cytomegalovirus exposure and HLA in healthy donors. In the PCR, 60 Vbeta and 13 Jbeta primers were used. Here immunoSEQ multiplex PCR was the method, and the copy in TCRdb shows in-frame clones only, minus some. The sample records 170,000 or so clones, roughly 80% being singletons. Sequencing was performed on PBMCs. Receptor source: a man between 18 and 29 years old in good health and CMV-seronegative.

This clone appeared once. The chain carries TRBV28 and TRBJ1-1; no definite D call. The CDR3 has 12 residues. V lost 5 bases and J 3 bases, leaving 7 bases between the germline ends. Germline CDR1 is MDHEN and CDR2 is SYDVKM. For the CDR3, the DNA is TGTGCCAGCAGTCCCGAGTACACTGAAGCTTTCTTT. It yields the protein CASSPEYTEAFF.

CDR3 protein: CASSFRRADLSDNEQFF. CDR3 nucleotides: TGTGCCAGCAGCTTCCGGAGGGCGGACTTATCCGACAATGAGCAGTTCTTC. The genes are TRBV11-3 and TRBJ2-1, with a possible D match to TRBD2 (6 bases). Germline V gene data show CDR1 as SGHNT and CDR2 as YENEEA. The CDR3 covers 17 residues. V was clipped by 3 bases and J by 5 bases, with 20 bases between them.

This chain links TRBV11-2 with TRBJ2-3; D is undetermined. The CDR3 is 16 residues long. V lost 1 base and J 1 base, leaving 12 bases between the germline ends. CDR1 and CDR2 from the germline V gene are SGHAT and FQNNGV. CDR3 nucleotides: TGTGCCAGCAGCTTAGGCAACCGACTTCGCACAGATACGCAGTATTTT. Amino acid sequence: CASSLGNRLRTDTQYF. Full variable domain (outside the CDR3, taken from reference TRBV11-2 and TRBJ2-3): EAGVAQSPRYKIIEKRQSVAFWCNPISGHATLYWYQQILGQGPKLLIQFQNNGVVDDSQLPKDRFSAERLKGVDSTLKIQPAKLEDSAVYLCASSLGNRLRTDTQYFGPGTRLTVL.

This chain connects TRBV15 to TRBJ1-6; 7 nucleotides align to TRBD1. Per the germline V gene, CDR1 is LNHNV and CDR2 is YYDKDF (reference sequence). The CDR3 spans 13 residues. V was clipped by 4 bases and J by 14 bases; unmatched bases: 8. The CDR3 DNA reads as TGTGCCACCAGCAAAGAGACAGGGCTGGCCCTCCACTTT. Translation: CATSKETGLALHF.

This clone came up once. This chain links TRBV7-3 with TRBJ1-2, with D tentatively TRBD1 (5 bases). CDR1 is SGHTA, CDR2 FQGTGA, per germline. The CDR3 is 14 amino acids. V was trimmed by 3 bases and J by 0 bases, leaving 8 bases between them. The CDR3 loop reads CASSLGGANYGYTF. The CDR3 nucleotides are TGTGCCAGCAGCTTGGGGGGGGCTAACTATGGCTACACCTTC.

In the case of this clone: Compared with germline, one end of the junction differs, possibly owing to a read error. The rearrangement links TRBV28 to TRBJ2-3, with 10 bases matching TRBD2. Germline CDR1 is MDHEN and CDR2 is SYDVKM. This CDR3 contains 12 residues. The chain's CDR3 is CASSLRAGGPHF. The CDR3 DNA sequence: TGTGCCAGCAGTTTAAGAGCGGGAGGGCCGCATTTT.

This rearrangement joins TRBV19 to TRBJ1-5; D perhaps matches TRBD1 (6 bases). The CDR3 totals 15 residues. Per the germline V gene, CDR1 is LNHDA and CDR2 is SQIVND (reference sequence). V lost 5 bases, J lost 0 bases, and 11 bases lay in between. CDR3 loop: CASSDTGYSNQPQHF. The CDR3 DNA is TGTGCCAGTAGTGATACAGGGTATAGCAATCAGCCCCAGCATTTT.

This clone has a single count. The V call is TRBV9, the J call TRBJ2-2; 10 nucleotides align to TRBD1. This CDR3 has 16 residues. After removal of 3 bases from V and 7 bases from J, the junction contained 9 bases not matched to a gene. CDR1 is SGDLS, CDR2 YYNGEE, per germline. For the CDR3, the DNA is TGTGCCAGCAGCGCCCCGGGACAGGGGCCCCACGGGGAGCTGTTTTTT. Amino acid sequence: CASSAPGQGPHGELFF.

The chain joins TRBV5-6 to TRBJ2-5, with 7 bases aligning to TRBD2. This CDR3 spans 15 amino acids. Per germline, CDR1 SGHDT and CDR2 YYEEEE. V shed 4 bases and J 2 bases; nucleotides not matched to a gene: 8. CDR3 sequence (DNA): TGTGCCAGCAGCGTGACTAGCCCCGGACAAGAGACCCAGTACTTC. It is translated as CASSVTSPGQETQYF.

The J gene is TRBJ1-5, the V gene TRBV15; D remains unclear. Looked up from germline, CDR1 is LNHNV and CDR2 is YYDKDF (reference sequence). Trimming removed 5 bases at V and 1 base at J, with 12 bases between. The CDR3 has 15 amino acids. CDR3 sequence (DNA): TGTGCCACCAGCCGCGGAGACGGAAGCAATCAGCCCCAGCATTTT. Translation gives CATSRGDGSNQPQHF.

This clone came up once. The chain has TRBV9 and TRBJ2-5, with 10 bases identical to TRBD2. V dropped 3 bases and J dropped 4; count of bases not matched to a gene: 3. Germline V gene data show CDR1 as SGDLS and CDR2 as YYNGEE. The CDR3 runs to 14 residues. CDR3 sequence: CASSGAGGRETQYF. The CDR3 bases are TGTGCCAGCAGCGGAGCGGGAGGGAGAGAGACCCAGTACTTC.

This clone was picked up a small number of times. The V call is TRBV7-8, the J call TRBJ1-2; D is undetermined. There are 15 residues in the CDR3. Trimming stripped 5 bases from V and 4 bases from J, with 17 bases between. Germline CDR1 and CDR2: SGHVS and FQNEAQ. CDR3 sequence reads: CASSPGVVRFYGYTF. The CDR3 DNA reads as TGTGCCAGCAGCCCCGGGGTTGTGAGATTCTATGGCTACACCTTC.

The genes are TRBV2 and TRBJ2-7, with 8 bases lining up with TRBD2. The germline gives CDR1 SNHLY, CDR2 FYNNEI. V gave up 2 bases and J gave up 0 bases; unmatched junction bases: 9. CDR3 length: 17 amino acids. CDR3 in amino acids: CASSESASGYSSYEQYF. For the CDR3, the DNA is TGTGCCAGCAGTGAATCTGCTAGCGGGTATAGCTCCTACGAGCAGTACTTC.

V usage is TRBV18 and J usage is TRBJ1-1; possible D gene TRBD1, 6 bases. The germline gives CDR1 KGHSH, CDR2 LQKENI. CDR3 length equals 16 residues. V lost 3 bases and J 5 bases, leaving 19 bases between the germline ends. CDR3 region: CASSPRQGRVGTEAFF. The CDR3 DNA is TGTGCCAGCTCACCCCGGCAGGGGAGGGTCGGGACTGAAGCTTTCTTT.

This chain joins TRBV9 and TRBJ1-5; 7 bases match TRBD1. The germline V gene has CDR1 SGDLS and CDR2 YYNGEE. CDR3 length: 14 residues. Trimming took 0 bases from V and 5 from J; bases not matched to a gene: 2. The CDR3: CASSVGDSYQPQHF. DNA of the CDR3: TGTGCCAGCAGCGTAGGGGACAGCTATCAGCCCCAGCATTTT. The variable domain in full, with the rest retrieved from reference TRBV9 and TRBJ1-5, is DSGVTQTPKHLITATGQRVTLRCSPRSGDLSVYWYQQSLDQGLQFLIQYYNGEERAKGNILERFSAQQFPDLHSELNLSSLELGDSALYFCASSVGDSYQPQHFGDGTRLSIL.

The chain combines TRBV4-2 with TRBJ1-4, with 11 bases matching TRBD1. With 1 base clipped from V and 8 bases from J, the junction kept 9 bases outside the gene matches. Germline assignment: CDR1 LGHNA and CDR2 YNFKEQ. CDR3 size: 17 residues. The CDR3 DNA sequence: TGTGCCAGCAGCCAAGTTGGATGGGACAGGGGGGAGGAAAAACTGTTTTTT. Its translation is CASSQVGWDRGEEKLFF.

The rearrangement uses TRBV7-2 and TRBJ2-2, with TRBD2 matching over 10 bases. The ends lost 0 bases at V and 7 bases at J; junction bases unmatched: 8. This CDR3 is built from 17 residues. Germline CDR1 is SGHTA and CDR2 is FQGNSA. CDR3 in amino acids: CASSLAASGRIGGELFF. The CDR3 DNA is TGTGCCAGCAGCTTAGCGGCTAGCGGGAGAATTGGCGGGGAGCTGTTTTTT.

The chain links TRBV27 to TRBJ1-1, with a tentative D call TRBD1 (5 bases). The ends were cut back, 1 base at V and 4 bases at J, with 10 bases in the middle. The CDR3 length is 14 residues. Germline V gene data show CDR1 as MNHEY and CDR2 as SMNVEV (reference sequence). DNA of the CDR3: TGTGCCAGCAGTTTATGGGGGGGTGCCACTGAAGCTTTCTTT. Its translation is CASSLWGGATEAFF.

This chain uses TRBV7-2 with TRBJ2-3, with 9 bases lining up with TRBD2. This CDR3 comprises 12 residues. The V gene end was trimmed by 5 bases and the J gene end by 13 bases; junction bases not matched to a gene: 7. Germline CDR1 reads SGHTA; CDR2 reads FQGNSA. The DNA of the CDR3 is TGTGCCAGCAGCGGATTAGCGGGGGCGGAGTATTTT. Protein product: CASSGLAGAEYF.

V usage is TRBV13 and J usage is TRBJ2-1, with a weak D call TRBD2 (6 bases). The CDR3 totals 15 residues. CDR1 PRHDT and CDR2 FYEKMQ come from the germline V gene (reference sequence). Trimming left V 1 base short and J 2 bases short, with 9 bases between. CDR3 protein: CASSLDWGAYNEQFF. CDR3 nucleotides: TGTGCCAGCAGCTTAGATTGGGGGGCCTACAATGAGCAGTTCTTC. The whole variable domain, filled in from reference TRBV13 and TRBJ2-1, reads AAGVIQSPRHLIKEKRETATLKCYPIPRHDTVYWYQQGPGQDPQFLISFYEKMQSDKGSIPDRFSAQQFSDYHSELNMSSLELGDSALYFCASSLDWGAYNEQFFGPGTRLTVL.

The rearrangement uses TRBV9 and TRBJ1-2, with 9 bases identical to TRBD1. The CDR3 sequence is 13 residues long. Unmatched junction bases numbered 5, after V lost 4 bases and J lost 7 bases. Per the germline V gene, CDR1 is SGDLS and CDR2 is YYNGEE. CDR3 sequence: CASSRDRETGYTF. The CDR3 DNA is TGTGCCAGCAGCCGGGACAGGGAAACTGGCTACACCTTC.

The V call is TRBV29-1, the J call TRBJ2-7; the D gene is possibly TRBD1 (6 bases). V lost 6 bases and J 2 bases, leaving 11 bases between the germline ends. The CDR3 is made up of 12 amino acids. CDR1 and CDR2 from the germline V gene are SQVTM and ANQGSEA. CDR3 sequence reads: CSVQTGTYEQYF. For the CDR3, the DNA is TGCAGCGTCCAGACAGGTACCTACGAGCAGTACTTC.

This sequence joins TRBV6-5 and TRBJ2-1, with TRBD2 identical over 12 bases. Looked up from germline, CDR1 is MNHEY and CDR2 is SVGAGI. The V segment lost 5 bases and the J segment 6 bases; nucleotides outside the gene matches: 5. The length of the CDR3 is 15 residues. The CDR3 protein is CASSAGTSGSNEQFF. DNA of the CDR3: TGTGCCAGCAGTGCCGGGACTAGCGGGTCCAATGAGCAGTTCTTC.

This clone came up a few times. The rearrangement uses TRBV6-4 and TRBJ2-2; D remains unclear. Trimming cost V 4 bases and J 4 bases, with 10 bases left between them. Looked up from germline, CDR1 is MRHNA and CDR2 is SNTAGT. The CDR3 has 14 residues. The CDR3 DNA reads as TGTGCCAGCAGTGGATCCCCGGGCACCGGGGAGCTGTTTTTT. The encoded protein is CASSGSPGTGELFF.

This chain links TRBV29-1 with TRBJ1-1, with no clear D. The CDR3 has 15 residues. Germline loops: CDR1 SQVTM, CDR2 ANQGSEA. V dropped 6 bases and J dropped 3 bases, with 20 bases sitting between them. The CDR3 DNA reads TGCAGCGTAGGGCGAGGCCCGCGGGCGGACACTGAAGCTTTCTTT. Amino acids: CSVGRGPRADTEAFF.

On this clone itself: Within the sample, other DNA sequences also encode this same CDR3. The rearrangement links TRBV5-4 to TRBJ2-7, with 9 bases fitting TRBD1. CDR1 and CDR2 from the germline V gene are SGHNT and YYREEE (reference sequence). The CDR3 totals 14 residues. V lost 2 bases and J lost 4; bases outside the gene matches: 4. The CDR3 DNA is TGTGCCAGCAGCTTAGACAGGGGGTCGTACGAGCAGTACTTC. Its translation: CASSLDRGSYEQYF.

The J gene is TRBJ2-2, the V gene TRBV19; tentative D call: TRBD1 (6 bases). V shed 5 bases and J shed 7 bases, with 17 bases lying between them. CDR3 length equals 15 residues. The germline CDR1 and CDR2 sequences are LNHDA and SQIVND (reference sequence). The CDR3 reads CASSYPPPTGGELFF. The CDR3 DNA reads as TGTGCCAGTAGTTACCCGCCTCCGACAGGCGGGGAGCTGTTTTTT.

The chain uses TRBV28 and TRBJ1-1, with D unresolved. V was shortened by 8 bases and J by 6 bases, with 13 bases between the two germline ends. Germline V gene lookup returns CDR1 MDHEN and CDR2 SYDVKM. This CDR3 contains 12 residues. Here the CDR3 reads CASQIPGSEAFF. The CDR3 nucleotides are TGTGCCAGCCAAATTCCAGGCTCTGAAGCTTTCTTT.

V and J are TRBV11-2 and TRBJ1-4; the D gene is possibly TRBD1 (5 bases). This CDR3 region has 16 residues. The germline V gene has CDR1 SGHAT and CDR2 FQNNGV. Deletions cut 0 bases from V and 1 base from J, with 9 bases between. This CDR3 is CASSLDVGVTNEKLFF. Here the CDR3 DNA reads TGTGCCAGCAGCTTAGACGTAGGGGTAACTAATGAAAAACTGTTTTTT.

The rearrangement links TRBV5-4 to TRBJ2-3; unclear D gene. V was pared by 0 bases and J by 3 bases, with 8 bases between. Germline CDR1 is SGHNT and CDR2 is YYREEE (reference sequence). The CDR3 is 14 amino acids. The CDR3 nucleotides read TGTGCCAGCAGCTTGGAGCGAGGAACAGATACGCAGTATTTT. Protein sequence: CASSLERGTDTQYF.

The chain uses TRBV2 and TRBJ2-7; TRBD2 matches 16 bases. The CDR3 has 19 amino acids. From germline, CDR1 is SNHLY and CDR2 FYNNEI. The J segment lost 4 bases and the V segment lost 8 bases, leaving 17 bases of the junction unmatched. The CDR3 region has the DNA TGTGCCAGCTCTACCCCGGTAGGGACTAGCGGGAGGGTCCTTTACGAGCAGTACTTC. Its protein is CASSTPVGTSGRVLYEQYF.